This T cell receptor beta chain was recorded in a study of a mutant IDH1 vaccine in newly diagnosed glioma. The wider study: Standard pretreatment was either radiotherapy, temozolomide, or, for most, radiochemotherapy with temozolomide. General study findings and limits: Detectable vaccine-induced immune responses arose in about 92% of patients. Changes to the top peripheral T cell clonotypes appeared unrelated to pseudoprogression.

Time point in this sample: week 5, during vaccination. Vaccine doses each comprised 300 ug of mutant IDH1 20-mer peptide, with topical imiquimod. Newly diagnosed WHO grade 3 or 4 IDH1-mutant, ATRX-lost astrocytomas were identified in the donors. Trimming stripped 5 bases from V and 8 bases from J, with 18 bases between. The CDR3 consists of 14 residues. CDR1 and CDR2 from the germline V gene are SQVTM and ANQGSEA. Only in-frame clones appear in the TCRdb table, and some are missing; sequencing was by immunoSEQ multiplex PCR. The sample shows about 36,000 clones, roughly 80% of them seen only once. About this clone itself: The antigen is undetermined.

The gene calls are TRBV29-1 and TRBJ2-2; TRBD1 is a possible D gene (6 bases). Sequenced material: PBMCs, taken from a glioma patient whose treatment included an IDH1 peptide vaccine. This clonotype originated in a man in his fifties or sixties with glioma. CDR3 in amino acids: CSVKQGSALGELFF. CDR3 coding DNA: TGCAGCGTTAAGCAGGGGTCCGCTTTAGGGGAGCTGTTTTTT.